This is a list of T cell receptor beta chains from one sample in a study of Graves' ophthalmopathy and Graves' hyperthyroidism. TCRdb called the multiplex PCR reads again in MiXCR, with one record for every CDR3 protein. The table has 200,000 to 250,000 distinct CDR3 sequences, around 42% seen once; the top ten hold roughly 50%. Sequenced input: peripheral blood. All receptors come from an adult man with Graves' ophthalmopathy. Both conserved end residues are part of each CDR3. A D gene is named only where the DNA matches it firmly. Expanded clones get a size class; other rows say once, few or many, or leave the size out.

j_call clone_size v_call d_call cdr3_aa cdr3_nt
TRBJ2-7 few TRBV10-3 - CASTDSSYEQYF TGTGCCAGCACCGACAGTTCCTACGAGCAGTACTTC
TRBJ1-4 - TRBV20-1 - CSARDGRHEKLFF TGCAGTGCTAGAGACGGGAGGCATGAAAAACTGTTTTTT
TRBJ2-7 - TRBV7-2 TRBD1 CASSVRQGGTYEQYF TGTGCCAGCAGCGTCCGACAGGGGGGGACCTACGAGCAGTACTTC
TRBJ2-2 - TRBV19 - CASRRGGGNTGELFF TGTGCCAGTAGACGCGGGGGCGGGAACACCGGGGAGCTGTTTTTT
TRBJ2-5 - TRBV7-3 - CASSLRGGQETQHF TGTGCCAGCAGCTTAAGGGGCGGCCAAGAGACCCAGCACTTC
TRBJ2-2 - TRBV7-7 - CASSLNRDTGELFF TGTGCTAGCAGCTTAAACAGGGACACCGGGGAGCTGTTTTTT
TRBJ1-2 few TRBV5-1 - CASTSGTSSYGYTF TGCGCCAGCACCTCCGGGACATCTAGCTATGGCTACACCTTC
TRBJ1-2 - TRBV14 - CASSQATGIYGYTF TGTGCCAGCAGCCAAGCAACAGGAATCTATGGCTACACCTTC
TRBJ1-1 - TRBV9 - CASSTDTATEAFF TGTGCCAGCAGCACCGACACAGCCACTGAAGCTTTCTTT
TRBJ2-3 - TRBV7-7 - CASSLDYSTDTQYF TGTGCTAGCAGCTTAGACTACTCCACAGATACGCAGTATTTT
TRBJ1-5 - TRBV12-5 - CASSEGWGDQPQHF TGTGCCAGCAGTGAAGGGTGGGGAGATCAGCCCCAGCATTTT
TRBJ2-2 - TRBV12-3/TRBV12-4 - CASTRTTNTGELFF TGTGCCAGCACGAGGACGACGAACACCGGGGAGCTGTTTTTT
TRBJ1-6 - TRBV9 - CASSVGGSGRPLHF TGTGCCAGCAGCGTAGGGGGTTCCGGGAGGCCCCTCCACTTT
TRBJ1-2 few TRBV6-5 - CASSYRGGGAYGYTF TGTGCCAGCAGTTACAGGGGCGGGGGGGCATATGGCTACACCTTC
TRBJ2-5 - TRBV2 TRBD1 CASSSWDREGETQYF TGTGCCAGCAGTTCCTGGGACAGGGAGGGGGAGACCCAGTACTTC
TRBJ2-7 few TRBV5-8 - CASSGDYEQYF TGTGCCAGCAGCGGCGATTACGAGCAGTACTTC
TRBJ1-1 few TRBV29-1 - CSSQGRGPEAFF TGCAGCTCACAGGGTCGGGGGCCTGAAGCTTTCTTT
TRBJ2-5 - TRBV29-1 - CSSIDSKKTQYF TGCAGCTCAATCGACAGTAAGAAGACCCAGTACTTC
TRBJ1-4 few TRBV7-6 - CASSLRGVNEKLFF TGTGCCAGCAGCTTACGGGGGGTAAATGAAAAACTGTTTTTT
TRBJ1-1 - TRBV5-1 - CASSSGRTAEAFF TGCGCCAGCAGCTCGGGCCGGACGGCTGAAGCTTTCTTT
TRBJ2-2 once TRBV7-9 TRBD1 CASSPGQENTGELFF TGTGCCAGCAGTCCTGGACAGGAGAACACCGGGGAGCTGTTTTTT
TRBJ2-7 - TRBV14 - CASSPGMRVHEQYF TGTGCCAGCAGCCCCGGGATGCGAGTGCACGAGCAGTACTTC
TRBJ1-5 many TRBV15 - CATSRVGSNQPQHF TGTGCCACCAGCAGAGTCGGCAGCAATCAGCCCCAGCATTTT
TRBJ2-2 few TRBV24-1 - CATSGRVGELFF TGTGCCACCAGTGGAAGGGTCGGGGAGCTGTTTTTT
TRBJ2-7 - TRBV6-6 TRBD1 CASSLAAGQGTYEQYF TGTGCCAGCAGTTTAGCGGCGGGACAGGGGACCTACGAGCAGTACTTC
TRBJ1-6 few TRBV9 - CASSVGSIRAGNLHF TGTGCCAGCAGCGTAGGGTCTATCCGGGCCGGCAACCTCCACTTT
TRBJ1-1 - TRBV29-1 TRBD1 CSGQTGLNTEASF TGCAGCGGACAGACAGGGTTGAACACTGAAGCTTCCTTT
TRBJ2-5 many TRBV10-3 - CAISDPQSGQTQYF TGTGCCATCAGTGACCCCCAGAGCGGGCAGACCCAGTACTTC
TRBJ2-7 - TRBV5-5 - CASSLAPMNEQYF TGTGCCAGCAGCTTAGCCCCCATGAACGAGCAGTACTTC
TRBJ1-1 many TRBV29-1 - CSVTWNTEAFF TGCAGCGTTACCTGGAACACTGAAGCTTTCTTT
TRBJ1-1 once TRBV11-1 - CASSLTPNTEAFF TGTGCCAGCAGCTTAACACCAAACACTGAAGCTTTCTTT
TRBJ2-6 - TRBV12-3/TRBV12-4 - CASSLVAPRPGANVLTF TGTGCCAGCAGTTTAGTGGCACCTAGACCTGGGGCCAACGTCCTGACTTTC
TRBJ2-5 - TRBV7-9 - CASSPTGGRGEETQYF TGTGCCAGCAGCCCGACCGGGGGCAGGGGAGAAGAGACCCAGTACTTC
TRBJ2-6 many TRBV15 - CATSREGPSGANVLTF TGTGCCACCAGCAGAGAGGGCCCCTCTGGGGCCAACGTCCTGACTTTC
TRBJ2-2 - TRBV7-2 TRBD2 CASRLAGGNTGELFF TGTGCCAGCAGACTAGCGGGGGGTAACACCGGGGAGCTGTTTTTT
TRBJ2-5 - TRBV5-1 - CASSFPETGALGETQYF TGCGCCAGCAGCTTTCCCGAGACAGGCGCTTTGGGGGAGACCCAGTACTTC
TRBJ2-7 few TRBV29-1 - CSVDIRREQYF TGCAGCGTTGATATCAGACGGGAGCAGTACTTC
TRBJ1-1 - TRBV7-2 - CASSTGTGAAFF TGTGCCAGCAGCACAGGAACGGGGGCGGCTTTCTTT
TRBJ2-7 - TRBV2 - CASSVTNGPGEQYF TGTGCCAGCAGTGTAACAAATGGACCTGGCGAGCAGTACTTC